These 22 T cell receptor beta chains came from one sample sequenced in a study of T cells in lung cancer brain metastases (dated by TCRdb to the late 2010s). The protocol used for the library was the immunoSEQ multiplex PCR assay. Drawn from immuneACCESS, this table holds only the in-frame rearrangements with V and J called that TCRdb kept. Clones are partly lost; checked studies trace under half to an unresolved V gene and leave the rest unexplained. The sample records 2,000 to 2,500 clones, roughly 88% of which are singletons. The ten largest make up around 3.6% of the sample. Source material: tumor tissue from the primary lung tumor. The cell subset or site label corresponds to: primary lung cancer lesion. These receptors were taken from a man between 65 and 85 years old with non-small cell lung cancer.

DNA for the CDR3: TGTGCCAGCAACCTTCGCGGGCCCAACACTGAAGCTTTCTTT. Translation gives CASNLRGPNTEAFF. The chain is built from TRBV5-4 and TRBJ1-1; D gene unclear. Germline CDR1 and CDR2: SGHNT and YYREEE (reference sequence). The CDR3 loop spans 14 amino acids. Trimming took 6 bases from V and 2 from J, leaving 14 bases between them.

Only one count was recorded for this clone. This rearrangement joins TRBV19 to TRBJ1-3; 7 bases agree with TRBD1. CDR1 LNHDA and CDR2 SQIVND come from the germline V gene (reference sequence). The CDR3 is 14 residues long. Trimming removed 10 bases from V and 0 bases from J; junction bases left unmatched: 6. The CDR3 loop reads CATGQESSGNTIYF. CDR3 nucleotides: TGTGCCACCGGACAGGAGTCCTCTGGAAACACCATATATTTT.

By share, this clone ranks as large. The V and J genes are TRBV19 and TRBJ1-5; the D gene is possibly TRBD1 (5 bases). The germline gives CDR1 LNHDA, CDR2 SQIVND (reference sequence). The length of the CDR3 is 13 residues. The V and J ends lost 5 bases and 7 bases respectively, with 12 bases between them. CDR3 in amino acids: CASSPGPRQPQHF. As DNA, the CDR3 is TGTGCCAGTAGTCCGGGGCCAAGACAGCCCCAGCATTTT.

Written as DNA, the CDR3 is TGTGCCAGCAGCTTGGGACAGACCCTCGAGTATGGCTACACCTTC. This codes for CASSLGQTLEYGYTF. The V call is TRBV7-9, the J call TRBJ1-2; TRBD1 agrees at 7 bases. Per germline, CDR1 SEHNR and CDR2 FQNEAQ (reference sequence). The length of the CDR3 is 15 residues. The junction had 9 bases not matched to a gene; V was cut back by 3 bases and J by 5 bases.

V and J are TRBV14 and TRBJ1-1; D not certain. This CDR3 is built from 15 residues. Trimming pared 4 bases from V and 7 bases from J, leaving 19 bases between. CDR1 and CDR2 from the germline V gene are SGHDN and FVKESK. CDR3 DNA sequence: TGTGCCAGCAGCCGATGGGGAACAACTCTACTTGAAGCTTTCTTT. Protein sequence: CASSRWGTTLLEAFF.

The rearrangement links TRBV5-1 to TRBJ2-7; possibly TRBD1 for D (6 bases). Germline CDR1 and CDR2: SGHRS and YFSETQ. The CDR3 contains 13 residues. V was cut by 7 bases and J by 4 bases, with 15 bases left in between. The DNA of the CDR3 is TGCGCCAGCGGGGAAGGACAGATTTACGAGCAGTACTTC. It specifies CASGEGQIYEQYF.

This clone was counted a single time. This rearrangement joins TRBV14 to TRBJ2-3; D is ambiguous. The germline V and J ends were trimmed by 3 bases and 2 bases, with 0 bases remaining between them. CDR1 SGHDN and CDR2 FVKESK come from the germline V gene. The CDR3 runs to 11 residues. CDR3 protein: CASSHTDTQYF. CDR3 coding DNA: TGTGCCAGCAGCCACACAGATACGCAGTATTTT.

The CDR3 region is CASSPTPGAVTEAFF. CDR3 DNA sequence: TGTGCCAGCAGCCCGACCCCCGGGGCTGTCACTGAAGCTTTCTTT. V gene TRBV14 combines with J gene TRBJ1-1, with D perhaps TRBD1 (5 bases). The CDR3 loop spans 15 amino acids. V was shortened by 4 bases and J by 4 bases, with 16 bases between the two germline ends. The germline CDR1 and CDR2 sequences are SGHDN and FVKESK. Together with reference TRBV14 and TRBJ1-1, the CDR3 gives the full variable domain: EAGVTQFPSHSVIEKGQTVTLRCDPISGHDNLYWYRRVMGKEIKFLLHFVKESKQDESGMPNNRFLAERTGGTYSTLKVQPAELEDSGVYFCASSPTPGAVTEAFFGQGTRLTVV.

V gene TRBV25-1 combines with J gene TRBJ1-3, with D maybe TRBD1 (5 bases). The CDR3 spans 13 residues. V shed 6 bases and J shed 2 bases, with 8 bases lying between them. Germline CDR1 reads MGHDK; CDR2 reads SYGVNS. The CDR3 sequence: CASRGRAGNTIYF. DNA of the CDR3: TGTGCCAGCAGAGGCAGGGCTGGAAACACCATATATTTT. The entire variable domain, with the rest obtained from reference TRBV25-1 and TRBJ1-3, is as follows: EADIYQTPRYLVIGTGKKITLECSQTMGHDKMYWYQQDPGMELHLIHYSYGVNSTEKGDLSSESTVSRIRTEHFPLTLESARPSHTSQYLCASRGRAGNTIYFGEGSWLTVV.

This rearrangement joins TRBV30 to TRBJ1-5, with D possibly matching TRBD1 (5 bases). This CDR3 is built from 13 residues. Germline assignment: CDR1 GTSNPN and CDR2 SVGIG (reference sequence). The V end lost 0 bases, the J end lost 7 bases, and 10 bases lay between the germline ends. Written as DNA, the CDR3 is TGTGCCTGGAGTGTTGGGGGAGGGCAGCCCCAGCATTTT. This translates into CAWSVGGGQPQHF.

The chain employs TRBV29-1 and TRBJ1-5; a weak D match, TRBD1 (6 bases). From germline, CDR1 is SQVTM and CDR2 ANQGSEA. The CDR3 runs 12 residues. Trimming took off 6 bases at V and 6 bases at J, with 12 bases between the two ends. The CDR3 loop reads CSVAGEGQPQHF. The CDR3 nucleotides read TGCAGCGTAGCAGGGGAGGGTCAGCCCCAGCATTTT.

The V call is TRBV28, the J call TRBJ1-5, with D unresolved. Trimming took off 7 bases at V and 7 bases at J, with 14 bases between the two ends. Germline assignment: CDR1 MDHEN and CDR2 SYDVKM. The CDR3 is 13 residues long. The CDR3 DNA is TGTGCCAGCACCCTCAAGGGCGGGCAGCCCCAGCATTTT. This translates into CASTLKGGQPQHF. Full variable domain (outside the CDR3, taken from reference TRBV28 and TRBJ1-5): DVKVTQSSRYLVKRTGEKVFLECVQDMDHENMFWYRQDPGLGLRLIYFSYDVKMKEKGDIPEGYSVSREKKERFSLILESASTNQTSMYLCASTLKGGQPQHFGDGTRLSIL.

On this clone: Different DNA sequences within this sample yield the same CDR3. This chain uses TRBV18 with TRBJ2-1; TRBD1 matches at 8 bases. The germline V gene has CDR1 KGHSH and CDR2 LQKENI. Trimming cost V 3 bases and J 0 bases; bases outside gene matches: 10. The CDR3 is 18 residues long. DNA of the CDR3: TGTGCCAGCTCACCTCGAGGCGAGACAGGGGACTCCTACAATGAGCAGTTCTTC. Protein product: CASSPRGETGDSYNEQFF.

This clone was recorded only once. The chain combines TRBV28 with TRBJ2-2; perhaps D is TRBD1 or TRBD2 (5 bases each). V lost 6 bases, J lost 7 bases, and 24 bases lay in between. This CDR3 spans 17 amino acids. CDR1 MDHEN and CDR2 SYDVKM come from the germline V gene. CDR3 in amino acids: CASRGETRWPGGGELFF. In DNA form, the CDR3 reads TGTGCCAGCAGGGGCGAAACTAGGTGGCCTGGGGGCGGGGAGCTGTTTTTT.

The CDR3 coding sequence is TGCGCCAGCAGCCAAGATCGCTCCGGGATTAGCATACCCGAGACCCAGTACTTC. Translated, it gives CASSQDRSGISIPETQYF. The V and J genes are TRBV4-3 and TRBJ2-5, with D tentatively TRBD2 (5 bases). The CDR3 contains 18 residues. Trimming left V 0 bases short and J 5 bases short, with 22 bases between. Per germline, CDR1 LGHNA and CDR2 YSLEER.

The gene calls are TRBV5-1 and TRBJ1-1; D remains ambiguous. Germline values: CDR1 SGHRS, CDR2 YFSETQ. Trimming removed 4 bases at V and 0 bases at J, with 7 bases between. CDR3 length: 13 residues. The CDR3 protein is CASSPGLNTEAFF. CDR3 coding DNA: TGCGCCAGCAGCCCTGGATTGAACACTGAAGCTTTCTTT.

Details on this clone: The same CDR3 arises from other DNA sequences in this sample as well. V is TRBV7-6 and J is TRBJ2-7, with TRBD1 matching over 10 bases. V was clipped by 6 bases and J by 6 bases; unmatched bases: 8. This CDR3 region has 14 residues. The germline V gene encodes CDR1 SGHVS and CDR2 FNYEAQ. CDR3 DNA: TGTGCCAGCAGTTGGGGACAGGGGACTAGCGAGCAGTACTTC. Translating it yields CASSWGQGTSEQYF.

The chain carries TRBV7-8 and TRBJ2-7; weak D call: TRBD2 (5 bases). The CDR3 extends over 13 amino acids. V dropped 4 bases and J dropped 1 base, with 8 bases sitting between them. In germline, CDR1 is SGHVS, CDR2 FQNEAQ. As DNA, the CDR3 is TGTGCCAGCAGCTACGGGGTGTCCTACGAGCAGTACTTC. This gives the protein CASSYGVSYEQYF.

The chain uses TRBV5-5 and TRBJ2-5, with 11 bases that match TRBD2. The ends lost 1 base at V and 2 bases at J; junction bases unmatched: 4. Germline CDR1 is SGHKS and CDR2 is YYEKEE (reference sequence). The CDR3 spans 16 residues. CDR3 coding DNA: TGTGCCAGCAGCTTGACTAGCGGGAGAGGACAAGAGACCCAGTACTTC. Residues: CASSLTSGRGQETQYF.

The chain is built from TRBV5-1 and TRBJ1-4; perhaps TRBD1 as D (6 bases). Germline V gene data show CDR1 as SGHRS and CDR2 as YFSETQ. With 4 bases removed from V and 1 base from J, the gap between germline ends came to 11 bases. This CDR3 contains 15 residues. CDR3 nucleotide sequence: TGCGCCAGCAGCCCGGAGGGGGAAACTAATGAAAAACTGTTTTTT. Its protein is CASSPEGETNEKLFF.

The rearrangement uses TRBV6-5 and TRBJ2-5; a weak D match, TRBD2 (5 bases). Trimming shortened V by 0 bases and J by 7 bases, and 9 bases separated the two germline ends. The CDR3 consists of 13 residues. The germline CDR1 and CDR2 sequences are MNHEY and SVGAGI. CDR3: CASSYSLRGTQYF. The DNA of the CDR3 is TGTGCCAGCAGTTACTCTCTCCGGGGGACCCAGTACTTC.

This chain's CDR3 is CASSVSSPGQGVNSNQPQHF. DNA for the CDR3: TGTGCCAGCAGCGTCTCATCTCCGGGACAGGGGGTCAATAGCAATCAGCCCCAGCATTTT. The chain carries TRBV9 and TRBJ1-5, with 11 bases that match TRBD1. Germline CDR1 and CDR2: SGDLS and YYNGEE. The junction had 13 bases not matched to a gene; V was cut back by 2 bases and J by 0 bases. This CDR3 region has 20 residues. Looking up the rest from reference TRBV9 and TRBJ1-5 gives the full variable domain: DSGVTQTPKHLITATGQRVTLRCSPRSGDLSVYWYQQSLDQGLQFLIQYYNGEERAKGNILERFSAQQFPDLHSELNLSSLELGDSALYFCASSVSSPGQGVNSNQPQHFGDGTRLSIL.